Listed here are 15 T cell receptor beta chains from one sample, sequenced in a study of cytomegalovirus exposure and HLA in healthy donors. The PCR had 60 Vbeta and 13 Jbeta primers. Assay: immunoSEQ multiplex PCR; the TCRdb copy retains only in-frame clones and omits some. Of about 250,000 clones in the sample, about 75% are singletons; the top ten hold under 2.5%. Sequencing input: PBMCs. The source of these receptors is a female donor in good health and CMV-seronegative.

This clone was picked up a small number of times. The J gene is TRBJ1-1, the V gene TRBV27; the D is unclear. CDR1 and CDR2 (germline): MNHEY, SMNVEV (reference sequence). CDR3 size: 14 residues. Trimming shortened V by 3 bases and J by 1 base, and 9 bases separated the two germline ends. The CDR3 DNA sequence: TGTGCCAGCAGTTTTTGGGGAGAGAACACTGAAGCTTTCTTT. Its protein is CASSFWGENTEAFF.

The chain couples TRBV7-2 to TRBJ1-1; D may be TRBD1 (5 bases). The germline V gene encodes CDR1 SGHTA and CDR2 FQGNSA. V lost 5 bases and J 3 bases, leaving 13 bases between the germline ends. This CDR3 contains 14 residues. CDR3 in amino acids: CASSLVGGYTEAFF. The CDR3 nucleotides are TGTGCCAGCAGCCTGGTCGGGGGGTACACTGAAGCTTTCTTT. The full variable domain, completed using reference TRBV7-2 and TRBJ1-1, is GAGVSQSPSNKVTEKGKDVELRCDPISGHTALYWYRQSLGQGLEFLIYFQGNSAPDKSGLPSDRFSAERTGGSVSTLTIQRTQQEDSAVYLCASSLVGGYTEAFFGQGTRLTVV.

The V and J genes are TRBV6-5 and TRBJ2-5, with D perhaps TRBD2 (5 bases). The last part of the DNA fits TRBJ2-7 better; the J call may be wrong. Germline-derived CDR1 and CDR2 are MNHEY and SVGAGI. This CDR3 comprises 15 residues. For the CDR3, the DNA is TGTGCCAGCAGTTATAGACCCCCCGAGGGCTACGAGCAGTACTTC. It codes for CASSYRPPEGYEQYF.

CDR3 bases: TGTGCCAGCAGCGAGGGACAGGGGAACACTGAAGCTTTCTTT. Translation gives CASSEGQGNTEAFF. The chain is built from TRBV5-4 and TRBJ1-1; 9 bases line up with TRBD1. The CDR3 contains 14 residues. Trimming at V came to 4 bases and at J to 1 base, leaving 2 bases not matched to a gene. Looked up from germline, CDR1 is SGHNT and CDR2 is YYREEE (reference sequence).

The chain combines TRBV5-4 with TRBJ2-5, with a tentative D call TRBD1 (5 bases). Trimming removed 3 bases at V and 11 bases at J, with 17 bases between. In germline, CDR1 is SGHNT, CDR2 YYREEE (reference sequence). CDR3 length: 13 residues. In nucleotides, the CDR3 is TGTGCCAGCAGCTACGACAGTACGTTGGAGCAGTACTTC. Protein: CASSYDSTLEQYF.

Comment on this clone: This sample includes further DNA sequences coding for the same CDR3. The chain couples TRBV27 to TRBJ2-7, with D unclear. Germline CDR1 and CDR2: MNHEY and SMNVEV (reference sequence). This CDR3 is 13 amino acids long. The V and J ends lost 2 bases and 1 base respectively, with 6 bases between them. CDR3 nucleotides: TGTGCCAGCAGTTTAGACTCGTCCTACGAGCAGTACTTC. Amino acid sequence: CASSLDSSYEQYF.

The chain uses TRBV10-3 and TRBJ2-3, with 16 nucleotides matching TRBD2. Germline trimming cut 10 bases from V and 5 bases from J; bases unmatched to any gene: 9. CDR1 is ENHRY, CDR2 SYGVKD, per germline. The CDR3 contains 16 residues. In DNA, the CDR3 is TGTGCCACCAACAGGGGACTAGCGGGAGGGCTAGATACGCAGTATTTT. Translating gives CATNRGLAGGLDTQYF.

This clone was seen a handful of times. The V and J genes are TRBV5-1 and TRBJ1-2; a weak D match, TRBD1 (5 bases). Germline V gene sequence: CDR1 SGHRS, CDR2 YFSETQ. This CDR3 comprises 12 residues. V was shortened by 5 bases and J by 4 bases, with 9 bases between the two germline ends. The CDR3, as DNA: TGCGCCAGCAGGACAGAGCTCTATGGCTACACCTTC. Translated: CASRTELYGYTF.

The chain carries TRBV25-1 and TRBJ2-5; maybe TRBD1 (5 bases). Germline loops: CDR1 MGHDK, CDR2 SYGVNS. The length of the CDR3 is 13 residues. V lost 2 bases to trimming and J lost 4 bases, with 8 bases between them. CDR3 residues: CASSERGRETQYF. The CDR3 coding sequence is TGTGCCAGCAGTGAAAGGGGTCGAGAGACCCAGTACTTC. The variable domain in full, completed from reference TRBV25-1 and TRBJ2-5, reads EADIYQTPRYLVIGTGKKITLECSQTMGHDKMYWYQQDPGMELHLIHYSYGVNSTEKGDLSSESTVSRIRTEHFPLTLESARPSHTSQYLCASSERGRETQYFGPGTRLLVL.

This sequence joins TRBV5-4 and TRBJ1-2; no definite D call. CDR3 length: 13 residues. The germline gives CDR1 SGHNT, CDR2 YYREEE (reference sequence). Trimming stripped 1 base from V and 4 bases from J, with 8 bases between. CDR3 amino acids: CASSLSHTYGYTF. CDR3 nucleotides: TGTGCCAGCAGCTTGAGTCACACCTATGGCTACACCTTC.

The V gene is TRBV5-1, the J gene TRBJ1-4; a possible D gene is TRBD1 (6 bases). CDR3 size: 16 residues. Germline V gene sequence: CDR1 SGHRS, CDR2 YFSETQ. V shed 4 bases and J shed 0 bases, with 13 bases lying between them. CDR3 sequence reads: CASSDQGFPTNEKLFF. The CDR3 DNA is TGCGCCAGCAGCGACCAGGGGTTTCCAACTAATGAAAAACTGTTTTTT.

Written as DNA, the CDR3 is TGTGCCAGCAGCTTAGGGACTAGGAGGGCTGACACAGATACGCAGTATTTT. As protein: CASSLGTRRADTDTQYF. The chain combines TRBV7-9 with TRBJ2-3, with 7 bases lining up with TRBD2. This CDR3 has 17 amino acids. In germline, CDR1 is SEHNR, CDR2 FQNEAQ (reference sequence). Losses at the gene ends were 1 base for V and 2 bases for J; bases not matched to a gene: 9.

This clone was detected a few times. Other DNA sequences within the sample encode an identical CDR3. The chain has TRBV6-1 and TRBJ2-7; D is undetermined. This CDR3 has 12 residues. V was pared by 1 base and J by 3 bases, with 4 bases between. Germline loops: CDR1 MNHNS, CDR2 SASEGT. CDR3 in amino acids: CASSEGGYEQYF. CDR3 sequence (DNA): TGTGCCAGCAGTGAAGGCGGCTACGAGCAGTACTTC.

The table lists this clone with a count of one. The chain uses TRBV4-1 and TRBJ2-2; TRBD2 agrees at 7 bases. From germline, CDR1 is MGHRA and CDR2 YSYEKL. With 1 base clipped from V and 3 bases from J, the junction kept 5 bases outside the gene matches. The CDR3 covers 16 residues. The CDR3 DNA is TGCGCCAGCAGCCAAGCCGGGAGGCGATACACCGGGGAGCTGTTTTTT. Translated: CASSQAGRRYTGELFF.

J is TRBJ2-5 and V is TRBV7-2; D remains ambiguous. CDR3 length: 11 residues. Germline CDR1 reads SGHTA; CDR2 reads FQGNSA. Trimming shortened V by 4 bases and J by 2 bases, and 2 bases separated the two germline ends. CDR3 residues: CASSSQETQYF. Here the CDR3 DNA reads TGTGCCAGCAGCTCTCAAGAGACCCAGTACTTC.